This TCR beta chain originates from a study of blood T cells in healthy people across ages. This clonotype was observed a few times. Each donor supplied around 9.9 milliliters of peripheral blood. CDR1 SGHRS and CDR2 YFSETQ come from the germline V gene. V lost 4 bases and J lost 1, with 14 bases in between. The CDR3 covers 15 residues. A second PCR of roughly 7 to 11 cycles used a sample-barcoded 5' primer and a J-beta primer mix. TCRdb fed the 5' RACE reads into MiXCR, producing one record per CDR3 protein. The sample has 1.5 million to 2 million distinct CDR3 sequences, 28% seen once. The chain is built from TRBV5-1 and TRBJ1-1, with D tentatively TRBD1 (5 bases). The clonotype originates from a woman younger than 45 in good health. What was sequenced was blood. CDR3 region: CASSLGGTQNTEAFF. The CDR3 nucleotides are TGCGCCAGCAGCCTGGGAGGGACGCAGAACACTGAAGCTTTCTTT. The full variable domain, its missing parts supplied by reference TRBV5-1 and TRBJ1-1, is KAGVTQTPRYLIKTRGQQVTLSCSPISGHRSVSWYQQTPGQGLQFLFEYFSETQRNKGNFPGRFSGRQFSNSRSEMNVSTLELGDSALYLCASSLGGTQNTEAFFGQGTRLTVV.